A single sample is the source of the 25 T cell receptor beta chains below, sequenced in a study of blood T cell repertoires in COVID-19. Clones were read by immunoSEQ multiplex PCR, and TCRdb kept only the in-frame ones, dropping some. Of approximately 290,000 clones in the sample, about nine tenths were seen once. Sequenced: peripheral blood. All receptors derive from a woman in her sixties with acute or convalescent COVID-19.

The chain is built from TRBV5-1 and TRBJ2-6; D is perhaps TRBD2 (5 bases). Trimming left V 0 bases short and J 4 bases short, with 11 bases between. Germline-derived CDR1 and CDR2 are SGHRS and YFSETQ. The CDR3 has 16 amino acids. CDR3: CASSLGQAAGANVLTF. CDR3 DNA sequence: TGCGCCAGCAGCTTGGGCCAAGCGGCAGGGGCCAACGTCCTGACTTTC.

This clone has a handful of counts. The chain combines TRBV5-1 with TRBJ2-7; TRBD1 matches at 9 bases. With V trimmed by 4 bases and J by 9 bases, 17 bases remained unmatched. CDR3 length: 16 residues. The germline gives CDR1 SGHRS, CDR2 YFSETQ. CDR3 in DNA: TGCGCCAGCAGCGTATCTGGGACAGGGTTAGATCGCGGGCAGTACTTC. It is translated as CASSVSGTGLDRGQYF.

J is TRBJ1-5 and V is TRBV6-2 or TRBV6-3; 9 positions agree with TRBD1. The CDR3 contains 16 residues. V dropped 5 bases and J dropped 6; count of bases not matched to a gene: 11. In germline, CDR1 is MNHEY, CDR2 SVGEGT. In nucleotides, the CDR3 is TGTGCCAGCAGTAGAGGGACAGGGTATCGGTCTCAGCCCCAGCATTTT. Translation: CASSRGTGYRSQPQHF.

The CDR3 nucleotides read TGTGCCAGCACTGACAGGGGGTACTTTTCACCCCTCCACTTT. This translates into CASTDRGYFSPLHF. The chain uses TRBV28 and TRBJ1-6; TRBD1 matches at 9 bases. Germline trimming cut 7 bases from V and 9 bases from J; bases unmatched to any gene: 7. CDR1 is MDHEN and CDR2 is SYDVKM in the germline V gene. The CDR3 is 14 amino acids.

The chain is built from TRBV11-2 and TRBJ2-1; 12 nucleotides match TRBD2. This CDR3 contains 15 residues. Per the germline V gene, CDR1 is SGHAT and CDR2 is FQNNGV. V shed 9 bases, J shed 0 bases, and the junction held 3 bases outside the gene matches. CDR3: CASTSGGSSYNEQFF. The DNA for the CDR3 is TGTGCCAGTACTAGCGGGGGGAGCTCCTACAATGAGCAGTTCTTC. The entire variable domain, with the rest obtained from reference TRBV11-2 and TRBJ2-1, is as follows: EAGVAQSPRYKIIEKRQSVAFWCNPISGHATLYWYQQILGQGPKLLIQFQNNGVVDDSQLPKDRFSAERLKGVDSTLKIQPAKLEDSAVYLCASTSGGSSYNEQFFGPGTRLTVL.

The chain uses TRBV29-1 and TRBJ2-5; no reliable D call. Between the trimmed V and J ends, which lost 8 bases and 5 bases, there was a span of 15 bases. The CDR3 is 12 amino acids. CDR1 is SQVTM and CDR2 is ANQGSEA in the germline V gene. The CDR3 DNA sequence: TGCAGCTTTGCTCGCGCGGCGGAGACCCAGTACTTC. This sequence encodes CSFARAAETQYF. Complete variable domain (other parts from reference TRBV29-1 and TRBJ2-5): SAVISQKPSRDICQRGTSLTIQCQVDSQVTMMFWYRQQPGQSLTLIATANQGSEATYESGFVIDKFPISRPNLTFSTLTVSNMSPEDSSIYLCSFARAAETQYFGPGTRLLVL.

The genes are TRBV5-1 and TRBJ2-3; the D is unclear. This CDR3 region has 13 residues. Germline V CDR1 and CDR2: SGHRS, YFSETQ. V lost 3 bases and J 4 bases, leaving 9 bases between the germline ends. This chain's CDR3 is CASSSRVADTQYF. The CDR3 DNA is TGCGCCAGCAGCTCCCGGGTTGCAGATACGCAGTATTTT. Based on the CDR3 plus reference TRBV5-1 and TRBJ2-3, the full variable domain is KAGVTQTPRYLIKTRGQQVTLSCSPISGHRSVSWYQQTPGQGLQFLFEYFSETQRNKGNFPGRFSGRQFSNSRSEMNVSTLELGDSALYLCASSSRVADTQYFGPGTRLTVL.

This chain connects TRBV4-1 to TRBJ2-7; 8 bases match TRBD2. The germline gives CDR1 MGHRA, CDR2 YSYEKL. This CDR3 has 14 amino acids. V was pared by 5 bases and J by 4 bases, with 7 bases of the junction left unmatched. The CDR3 loop reads CASSVAGRGYEQYF. CDR3 DNA: TGCGCCAGCAGCGTAGCGGGACGGGGGTACGAGCAGTACTTC.

This chain joins TRBV28 and TRBJ2-1, with 9 bases lining up with TRBD2. Germline lookup yields CDR1 MDHEN and CDR2 SYDVKM. Germline trimming cut 3 bases from V and 13 bases from J; bases unmatched to any gene: 13. This CDR3 has 15 amino acids. This CDR3 reads CASSFRLAGEWAQFF. The CDR3 nucleotides are TGTGCCAGCAGTTTCCGTTTAGCGGGAGAGTGGGCCCAGTTCTTC.

The chain carries TRBV27 and TRBJ2-7; the D gene is possibly TRBD2 (6 bases). The CDR3 spans 14 residues. CDR1 and CDR2 (germline): MNHEY, SMNVEV (reference sequence). V gave up 2 bases and J gave up 2 bases, with 10 bases separating them. The CDR3 DNA reads as TGTGCCAGCAGTTTAATCGGGGGTACCTACGAGCAGTACTTC. Protein product: CASSLIGGTYEQYF.

The J gene is TRBJ2-4, the V gene TRBV5-1, with TRBD1 matching 7 bases. V gave up 0 bases and J gave up 2 bases; unmatched junction bases: 5. CDR1 is SGHRS, CDR2 YFSETQ, per germline. The CDR3 has 16 residues. The CDR3 DNA reads TGCGCCAGCAGCTTGGGGGACAGAGCACCCAAAAACATTCAGTACTTC. Translated, it gives CASSLGDRAPKNIQYF.

The chain uses TRBV5-1 and TRBJ1-1, with 9 bases fitting TRBD1. This CDR3 is built from 16 residues. From germline, CDR1 is SGHRS and CDR2 YFSETQ. V trimming: 5 bases; J trimming: 0 bases; junction bases outside the gene matches: 8. CDR3 sequence (DNA): TGCGCCAGCAGTCAGGGACAGGGTTCAGTGAACACTGAAGCTTTCTTT. Its protein product is CASSQGQGSVNTEAFF.

The V gene is TRBV27, the J gene TRBJ2-2; D unresolved. CDR1 is MNHEY, CDR2 SMNVEV, per germline (reference sequence). The CDR3 consists of 12 residues. Trimming removed 3 bases from V and 4 bases from J, with 3 bases in between. As DNA, the CDR3 is TGTGCCAGCAGTTTCAGCACCGGGGAGCTGTTTTTT. It is translated as CASSFSTGELFF.

The chain is built from TRBV19 and TRBJ1-5; D is possibly TRBD1 (5 bases). The CDR3 totals 15 residues. CDR1 and CDR2 (germline): LNHDA, SQIVND (reference sequence). Trimming pared 3 bases from V and 6 bases from J, leaving 15 bases between. The CDR3 DNA sequence: TGTGCCAGTAGTATGGGCGAGCGGGGGGGTCAGCCCCAGCATTTT. As protein: CASSMGERGGQPQHF.

The chain recombines TRBV7-2 with TRBJ1-6, with 8 positions matching TRBD1. V was clipped by 5 bases and J by 7 bases; unmatched bases: 16. CDR3 length: 18 amino acids. Germline lookup yields CDR1 SGHTA and CDR2 FQGNSA. CDR3 coding DNA: TGTGCCAGCAGCGCGATCAGATGGACAGGGCGGGCGAATTCACCCCTCCACTTT. It yields the protein CASSAIRWTGRANSPLHF. The full variable domain, its missing parts supplied by reference TRBV7-2 and TRBJ1-6, is GAGVSQSPSNKVTEKGKDVELRCDPISGHTALYWYRQSLGQGLEFLIYFQGNSAPDKSGLPSDRFSAERTGGSVSTLTIQRTQQEDSAVYLCASSAIRWTGRANSPLHFGNGTRLTVT.

The CDR3 nucleotides read TGTGCCAGCAGTCGGGACAGGGGCCCTGTTATGAACACTGAAGCTTTCTTT. Translating it yields CASSRDRGPVMNTEAFF. V is TRBV14 and J is TRBJ1-1; 10 bases match TRBD1. V was clipped by 6 bases and J by 0 bases; unmatched bases: 10. The CDR3 totals 17 residues. The V gene's germline CDR1 is SGHDN and CDR2 FVKESK.

J is TRBJ1-6 and V is TRBV10-3; tentatively, D is TRBD1 (5 bases). Germline CDR1 is ENHRY and CDR2 is SYGVKD. The CDR3 covers 18 residues. Trimming removed 0 bases at V and 7 bases at J, with 19 bases between. DNA of the CDR3: TGTGCCATCAGTGAGTCGCGCACGGGGGGAACTTCCAATTCACCCCTCCACTTT. It yields the protein CAISESRTGGTSNSPLHF.

The chain carries TRBV6-5 and TRBJ2-2; D perhaps matches TRBD2 (5 bases). Deletions cut 5 bases from V and 7 bases from J, with 17 bases between. Germline CDR1 is MNHEY and CDR2 is SVGAGI. CDR3 size: 15 residues. CDR3 loop: CASSPLGAGFGELFF. CDR3 DNA sequence: TGTGCCAGCAGTCCTCTCGGTGCGGGTTTCGGGGAGCTGTTTTTT.

CDR3 sequence: CASSPPGQGAYGYTF. The CDR3 bases are TGTGCCAGCAGCCCTCCGGGACAGGGGGCCTATGGCTACACCTTC. The chain employs TRBV7-8 and TRBJ1-2; 12 bases line up with TRBD1. The CDR3 is 15 residues long. Germline CDR1 and CDR2: SGHVS and FQNEAQ. V shed 5 bases and J 4 bases; nucleotides not matched to a gene: 5.

The chain links TRBV6-2 or TRBV6-3 to TRBJ2-7; 8 bases fit TRBD1. This CDR3 region has 18 residues. V shed 0 bases and J 3 bases; nucleotides not matched to a gene: 13. Germline-derived CDR1 and CDR2 are MNHEY and SVGEGT. This chain's CDR3 is CASSYSRTGLAGHYEQYF. The CDR3 nucleotides are TGTGCCAGCAGTTACTCAAGGACAGGGCTTGCGGGACACTACGAGCAGTACTTC.

The V call is TRBV4-3, the J call TRBJ2-1, with D hard to call. Between the trimmed V and J ends, which lost 0 bases and 2 bases, there was a span of 8 bases. The CDR3 spans 15 residues. Germline CDR1 is LGHNA and CDR2 is YSLEER. As DNA, the CDR3 is TGCGCCAGCAGCCAAGAGTTGGGCGCCTACAATGAGCAGTTCTTC. It is translated as CASSQELGAYNEQFF.

The chain recombines TRBV4-1 with TRBJ2-1; 9 bases are shared with TRBD2. The germline gives CDR1 MGHRA, CDR2 YSYEKL. Trimming cost V 4 bases and J 4 bases; bases outside gene matches: 14. This CDR3 has 18 residues. The CDR3 protein is CASSPPERGDPIYNEQFF. CDR3 coding DNA: TGCGCCAGCAGCCCCCCCGAGCGGGGGGACCCGATTTACAATGAGCAGTTCTTC.

The V call is TRBV19, the J call TRBJ1-2; D ambiguous. Germline V gene sequence: CDR1 LNHDA, CDR2 SQIVND (reference sequence). CDR3 size: 16 residues. Trimming took off 5 bases at V and 2 bases at J, with 18 bases between the two ends. In nucleotides, the CDR3 is TGTGCCAGTAGTCCCGGGAGCGGAAGCGTCAACTATGGCTACACCTTC. Translation: CASSPGSGSVNYGYTF.

The gene calls are TRBV30 and TRBJ1-4; a weak D match, TRBD1 (6 bases). CDR3 length equals 11 residues. Germline-derived CDR1 and CDR2 are GTSNPN and SVGIG (reference sequence). Trimming left V 8 bases short and J 7 bases short, with 11 bases between. As DNA, the CDR3 is TGTGCCCGAGGCAGGGGTGAAAAACTGTTTTTT. It yields the protein CARGRGEKLFF. The variable domain in full, with the rest retrieved from reference TRBV30 and TRBJ1-4, is SQTIHQWPATLVQPVGSPLSLECTVEGTSNPNLYWYRQAAGRGLQLLFYSVGIGQISSEVPQNLSASRPQDRQFILSSKKLLLSDSGFYLCARGRGEKLFFGSGTQLSVL.

This clone was seen only once. This chain connects TRBV7-2 to TRBJ2-5; D is possibly TRBD1 (5 bases). This CDR3 contains 14 residues. Trimming removed 1 base from V and 4 bases from J, with 10 bases in between. Germline V CDR1 and CDR2: SGHTA, FQGNSA. In DNA form, the CDR3 reads TGTGCCAGCAGCTTAGACAGGTGGACAGAGACCCAGTACTTC. Amino acids: CASSLDRWTETQYF.